What follows are 21 T cell receptor beta chains derived from one specimen sequenced in a study of blood T cells in healthy people across ages (dated by TCRdb to about 2015). Libraries were constructed by 5' RACE. TCRdb lists the instrument as Illumina HiSeq 2500. The second PCR ran for about 6 to 12 cycles and used a J-beta primer mix along with a sample-barcoded 5' primer. TCRdb's own reprocessing of the public reads used fastp at Q25 and MiXCR and kept productive beta chains. A single entry per CDR3 protein holds the most common genes and DNA from its merged rows. The sample profile shows roughly 1,700,000 distinct CDR3 sequences; 28% of them were found once. The top ten clonotypes cover about 8% of the sample. Sequences were obtained from blood. The receptors here all came from a woman under 40 in good health.

There are a few counts of this clonotype. A read error may account for a junction end that differs from germline. The chain carries TRBV29-1 and TRBJ2-7; D gene ambiguous. The CDR3 sequence is 11 residues long. Germline CDR1 SQVTM, CDR2 ANQGSEA. The CDR3 DNA is TGCATCGTTCTAACGCTTTACGAGCAGTACTTC. Protein product: CIVLTLYEQYF.

This clonotype was found many times. V gene TRBV11-2 combines with J gene TRBJ2-3; D is perhaps TRBD1 (6 bases). The CDR3 has 14 residues. CDR1 is SGHAT, CDR2 FQNNGV, per germline. V was pared by 7 bases and J by 1 base, with 12 bases between. CDR3 coding DNA: TGTGCCAGCACCACAGGGCTACGCACAGATACGCAGTATTTT. Translated: CASTTGLRTDTQYF. The entire variable domain, with the rest obtained from reference TRBV11-2 and TRBJ2-3, is as follows: EAGVAQSPRYKIIEKRQSVAFWCNPISGHATLYWYQQILGQGPKLLIQFQNNGVVDDSQLPKDRFSAERLKGVDSTLKIQPAKLEDSAVYLCASTTGLRTDTQYFGPGTRLTVL.

The rearrangement uses TRBV20-1 and TRBJ1-4; no clear D. The CDR3 extends over 13 amino acids. In germline, CDR1 is DFQATT, CDR2 SNEGSKA (reference sequence). V dropped 7 bases and J dropped 6 bases, with 15 bases sitting between them. CDR3 DNA: TGCAGTGTCCTGCGAGGAGTGGATGAAAAACTGTTTTTT. Protein product: CSVLRGVDEKLFF.

This clonotype was recorded many times. The V gene is TRBV3-1, the J gene TRBJ2-7, with 11 bases lining up with TRBD1. CDR1 LGHDT and CDR2 YNNKEL come from the germline V gene (reference sequence). The CDR3 totals 16 residues. V lost 4 bases and J lost 1; bases outside the gene matches: 6. This CDR3 is CASSRGQGVWSYEQYF. The CDR3 nucleotides are TGTGCCAGCAGCCGGGGACAGGGGGTATGGTCCTACGAGCAGTACTTC.

The chain is built from TRBV20-1 and TRBJ2-7, with a tentative D call TRBD2 (6 bases). Trimming stripped 6 bases from V and 2 bases from J, with 14 bases between. This CDR3 is 13 amino acids long. Germline V CDR1 and CDR2: DFQATT, SNEGSKA (reference sequence). Here the CDR3 reads CSAPAGGTYEQYF. The CDR3 nucleotides read TGCAGTGCCCCGGCCGGGGGTACCTACGAGCAGTACTTC.

The CDR3 protein is CASSEGDKTEAFF. The CDR3 bases are TGTGCCAGCAGCGAGGGTGATAAGACTGAAGCTTTCTTT. This sequence joins TRBV12-3 or TRBV12-4 and TRBJ1-1, with D hard to call. Trimming removed 6 bases from V and 5 bases from J, with 13 bases in between. This CDR3 region has 13 residues.

J is TRBJ2-2 and V is TRBV9, with D uncertain. Trimming removed 0 bases at V and 5 bases at J, with 11 bases between. Looked up from germline, CDR1 is SGDLS and CDR2 is YYNGEE. The CDR3 covers 15 residues. CDR3 DNA: TGTGCCAGCAGCGTAGGGGGTACCAAGACCGGGGAGCTGTTTTTT. It encodes CASSVGGTKTGELFF.

The J gene is TRBJ2-3, the V gene TRBV30; 9 bases line up with TRBD2. The V segment lost 1 base and the J segment 4 bases; nucleotides outside the gene matches: 3. The CDR3 length is 14 residues. Germline V gene data show CDR1 as GTSNPN and CDR2 as SVGIG (reference sequence). CDR3 nucleotides: TGTGCCTGGAGTGGGGCGGGGGGGGCAGATACGCAGTATTTT. Translating gives CAWSGAGGADTQYF.

The rearrangement joins TRBV9 to TRBJ2-7, with unresolved D. Germline lookup yields CDR1 SGDLS and CDR2 YYNGEE. V gave up 2 bases and J gave up 2 bases, with 8 bases separating them. This CDR3 is 13 amino acids long. CDR3 sequence (DNA): TGTGCCAGCAGCGTGGACCAGGCCTACGAGCAGTACTTC. Protein sequence: CASSVDQAYEQYF.

The sample holds a few counts of this clonotype. This chain links TRBV5-1 with TRBJ1-1; unclear D gene. The V gene's germline CDR1 is SGHRS and CDR2 YFSETQ. V lost 2 bases and J lost 3, with 8 bases in between. The CDR3 extends over 13 amino acids. DNA of the CDR3: TGCGCCAGCAGCTTCAACGGGCACACTGAAGCTTTCTTT. As protein: CASSFNGHTEAFF.

This clonotype was detected only a few times. This rearrangement joins TRBV20-1 to TRBJ2-1; TRBD2 aligns across 7 bases. This CDR3 is built from 15 residues. Germline values: CDR1 DFQATT, CDR2 SNEGSKA (reference sequence). Germline trimming cut 4 bases from V and 2 bases from J; bases unmatched to any gene: 8. The CDR3 coding sequence is TGCAGTGCTAAGTGGGGAGGGTTCGCCTACAATGAGCAGTTCTTC. Translation: CSAKWGGFAYNEQFF.

J is TRBJ2-6 and V is TRBV18; 8 bases are shared with TRBD1. The germline V gene has CDR1 KGHSH and CDR2 LQKENI. The J segment lost 2 bases and the V segment lost 5 bases, leaving 11 bases of the junction unmatched. The CDR3 is 18 residues long. CDR3 residues: CASSFRTGRRTGANVLTF. Written as DNA, the CDR3 is TGTGCCAGCTCATTCCGGACAGGGAGGAGGACTGGGGCCAACGTCCTGACTTTC. Full variable domain (remainder filled in from reference TRBV18 and TRBJ2-6): NAGVMQNPRHLVRRRGQEARLRCSPMKGHSHVYWYRQLPEEGLKFMVYLQKENIIDESGMPKERFSAEFPKEGPSILRIQQVVRGDSAAYFCASSFRTGRRTGANVLTFGAGSRLTVL.

Only a few counts were recorded for this clonotype. This chain uses TRBV4-3 with TRBJ2-5; the match to TRBD2 covers 14 bases. Germline loops: CDR1 LGHNA, CDR2 YSLEER. J gave up 3 bases and V 4 bases, and 7 bases lay outside the gene matches. CDR3 length: 17 residues. CDR3 sequence (DNA): TGCGCCAGCAGCCGGGGACTAGCGGGAGTAGGGGAAGAGACCCAGTACTTC. This translates into CASSRGLAGVGEETQYF.

The V call is TRBV9, the J call TRBJ1-1, with D hard to call. CDR1 is SGDLS and CDR2 is YYNGEE in the germline V gene. V was clipped by 0 bases and J by 0 bases, with 9 bases between them. The CDR3 spans 15 residues. The CDR3 coding sequence is TGTGCCAGCAGCGTAGGAGGACGGATGAACACTGAAGCTTTCTTT. It is translated as CASSVGGRMNTEAFF.

This clonotype has at least ten counts. The chain carries TRBV5-1 and TRBJ2-1; D gene uncertain. The CDR3 spans 14 residues. The V end was cut by 0 bases, the J end by 9 bases, with 13 bases between. Germline CDR1 reads SGHRS; CDR2 reads YFSETQ. The CDR3 DNA reads TGCGCCAGCAGCTTGGTTGGGGATCGGAGTGAGCAGTTCTTC. This encodes CASSLVGDRSEQFF.

The rearrangement joins TRBV12-3 or TRBV12-4 to TRBJ2-4; the D is unclear. V dropped 5 bases and J dropped 7 bases, with 12 bases sitting between them. The CDR3 spans 13 residues. The CDR3 loop is CASSPSSANIQYF. CDR3 bases: TGTGCCAGCAGTCCCTCCTCGGCCAACATTCAGTACTTC.

This clonotype was seen at least ten times. The rearrangement joins TRBV29-1 to TRBJ2-1; D call uncertain. Trimming took off 2 bases at V and 7 bases at J, with 12 bases between the two ends. Germline lookup yields CDR1 SQVTM and CDR2 ANQGSEA. This CDR3 has 13 amino acids. CDR3 loop: CSVEPRRVNEQFF. DNA for the CDR3: TGCAGCGTTGAACCCCGCAGAGTGAATGAGCAGTTCTTC.

This clonotype was seen only a few times. This rearrangement joins TRBV7-2 to TRBJ2-3; 12 bases are shared with TRBD1. Germline CDR1 and CDR2: SGHTA and FQGNSA. Trimming cost V 4 bases and J 8 bases; bases outside gene matches: 13. There are 17 residues in the CDR3. The CDR3, as DNA: TGTGCCAGCAGCTCCCGGGACAGGGGGCGTAAGGCAGGTACGCAGTATTTT. The encoded protein is CASSSRDRGRKAGTQYF.

This chain links TRBV6-1 with TRBJ1-2; 7 bases align to TRBD1. In germline, CDR1 is MNHNS, CDR2 SASEGT. V lost 8 bases and J lost 10; bases outside the gene matches: 7. The length of the CDR3 is 11 residues. CDR3 bases: TGTGCCAGCCTGGGGACAGCCATCTACACCTTC. Translating gives CASLGTAIYTF.

About this clonotype itself: A much larger clone sits a single nucleotide away, making a read error possible. This chain uses TRBV7-2 with TRBJ1-2; no firm D call. The CDR3 extends over 13 amino acids. From germline, CDR1 is SGHTA and CDR2 FQGNSA. The CDR3 loop is CANSPEGNYGYTF. The CDR3 coding sequence is TGTGCCAACAGCCCAGAGGGCAACTATGGCTACACCTTC.

This clonotype was seen many times. This chain links TRBV29-1 with TRBJ1-1, with 7 bases identical to TRBD1. Looked up from germline, CDR1 is SQVTM and CDR2 is ANQGSEA. With V trimmed by 6 bases and J by 1 base, 2 bases remained unmatched. This CDR3 has 12 amino acids. For the CDR3, the DNA is TGCAGCGTCGGGACAGCGAACACTGAAGCTTTCTTT. Its protein is CSVGTANTEAFF.